The source of this T cell receptor beta chain is a study of T cells after yellow fever vaccination. The wider study: Fractions of low cell number were prepared using SMART-Seq v4 Ultra Low Input.

MiXCR, run by TCRdb on the 5' RACE reads, gives a single entry per CDR3 protein. The table records fewer than 650,000 distinct CDR3 sequences, roughly 22% of them present only once. This clonotype was picked up a small number of times. The CDR3 is 16 residues long. The sequenced sample was PBMCs, obtained 21 days after the first yellow fever vaccination. The J gene is TRBJ2-3, the V gene TRBV21-1; the D segment call TRBD1 is taken from the table without a DNA check. TRBV21-1 is a pseudogene locus. This TCR was sampled from a man aged 18 to 29 who received the YFV17D yellow fever vaccine. The CDR3 spells CASSRQSGEVTDTQYF. The CDR3, as DNA: TGTGCCAGCAGTAGACAGAGCGGAGAAGTCACAGATACGCAGTATTTT.